What follows is one T cell receptor beta chain and its context. The PCR ran on 60 Vbeta and 13 Jbeta primers. The method was immunoSEQ multiplex PCR; TCRdb's version includes in-frame clones alone and lacks a portion of them. The sample yields 85,000 to 100,000 clones, around 74% seen once. These data belong to a study of cytomegalovirus exposure and HLA in healthy donors. Overall study: In a previous analysis, 117 million unique TCR beta sequences were found from 170 million or so T cells.

The CDR3 has 13 amino acids. In germline, CDR1 is SEHNR, CDR2 FQNEAQ (reference sequence). The ends lost 6 bases at V and 6 bases at J; junction bases unmatched: 2. Input material: PBMCs. This TCR was recovered from a man aged 35-49 years in good health and CMV-seropositive. The J gene is TRBJ2-2, the V gene TRBV7-9; 9 nucleotides match TRBD1. CDR3 amino acids: CASRGTGPGELFF. As DNA, the CDR3 is TGTGCCAGCAGAGGGACAGGGCCCGGGGAGCTGTTTTTT.